The clone carrying this T cell receptor (beta chain) showed up just a few times. These data come from a study of blood T cell repertoires in COVID-19. The table came from immunoSEQ multiplex PCR; TCRdb's copy has only in-frame clones and leaves some out. Altogether approximately 55,000 clones are present, around 86% being singletons, with the ten largest covering under 8.5%. The CDR3 length is 13 residues. The V and J ends lost 5 bases and 7 bases respectively, with 14 bases between them. Germline V gives CDR1 SNHLY, CDR2 FYNNEI. This clonotype originated in a man aged 45-65 years with active COVID-19. The source material was peripheral blood. This chain joins TRBV2 and TRBJ1-2; D possibly corresponds to TRBD1 (5 bases). DNA of the CDR3: TGTGCCAGCAGTCAGACAGCCTTCCCTGGCTACACCTTC. This sequence encodes CASSQTAFPGYTF.